The next 7 T cell receptor beta chains were all read from a single sample in a study of CD8 T cells in Susac syndrome. RNA in amounts of roughly 0.45 to 1 ug was reverse transcribed with random hexamers. Via MiXCR, TCRdb re-called the immunoSEQ multiplex PCR reads, giving one row per CDR3 protein. The sample has some 260,000 distinct CDR3 sequences, approximately 92% seen once; the top ten hold about 0.071%. The sample comprised CD4+ T cells from PBMCs. The receptors shown here come from a human donor with multiple sclerosis.

The V and J genes are TRBV9 and TRBJ2-5, with D possibly being TRBD1 or TRBD2 (5 bases each). This CDR3 is built from 13 residues. V was shortened by 3 bases and J by 4 bases, with 10 bases between the two germline ends. CDR1 and CDR2 from the germline V gene are SGDLS and YYNGEE. CDR3 loop: CASSAHGGETQYF. Written as DNA, the CDR3 is TGTGCCAGCAGCGCGCATGGGGGAGAGACCCAGTACTTC.

The gene calls are TRBV7-8 and TRBJ2-5, with D hard to call. The germline V gene has CDR1 SGHVS and CDR2 FQNEAQ. V shed 9 bases and J shed 4 bases, with 21 bases lying between them. The CDR3 sequence is 15 residues long. In DNA, the CDR3 is TGTGCCAGTAGTCGTCGGAGTCTTAGTCCAGAGACCCAGTACTTC. Translating it yields CASSRRSLSPETQYF.

This chain joins TRBV5-1 and TRBJ1-4; TRBD1 agrees at 10 bases. This CDR3 comprises 15 residues. With 0 bases clipped from V and 7 bases from J, the junction kept 3 bases outside the gene matches. The germline gives CDR1 SGHRS, CDR2 YFSETQ. This chain's CDR3 is CASSLVGTGVEKLFF. The CDR3 bases are TGCGCCAGCAGCTTGGTCGGGACAGGGGTTGAAAAACTGTTTTTT.

V and J are TRBV28 and TRBJ2-4; 8 bases are shared with TRBD1. Germline loops: CDR1 MDHEN, CDR2 SYDVKM. This CDR3 is built from 14 residues. Trimming cost V 6 bases and J 11 bases; bases outside gene matches: 12. The CDR3: CASRSSKNRGVQYF. DNA for the CDR3: TGTGCCAGCAGATCCTCCAAAAACAGGGGGGTTCAGTACTTC.

The rearrangement uses TRBV6-1 and TRBJ2-1; D is tentatively TRBD1 or TRBD2 (6 bases each). Trimming took 10 bases from V and 8 from J, leaving 21 bases between them. The CDR3 totals 14 residues. CDR1 MNHNS and CDR2 SASEGT come from the germline V gene. The chain's CDR3 is CATKLGGWVDEQFF. Written as DNA, the CDR3 is TGTGCCACCAAACTAGGGGGGTGGGTAGATGAGCAGTTCTTC.

J is TRBJ2-7 and V is TRBV5-1; D is uncertain. The V gene's germline CDR1 is SGHRS and CDR2 YFSETQ. The ends were cut back, 4 bases at V and 6 bases at J, with 11 bases in the middle. The CDR3 spans 12 residues. The CDR3 reads CASSLPDREQYF. CDR3 nucleotides: TGCGCCAGCAGCCTGCCCGACCGCGAGCAGTACTTC.

The chain uses TRBV20-1 and TRBJ2-5; tentatively, D is TRBD1 (5 bases). Trimming removed 6 bases at V and 5 bases at J, with 16 bases between. The germline V gene encodes CDR1 DFQATT and CDR2 SNEGSKA (reference sequence). The CDR3 is 13 residues long. CDR3 region: CSAEQVAGETQYF. CDR3 nucleotide sequence: TGCAGTGCAGAACAGGTCGCAGGGGAGACCCAGTACTTC.